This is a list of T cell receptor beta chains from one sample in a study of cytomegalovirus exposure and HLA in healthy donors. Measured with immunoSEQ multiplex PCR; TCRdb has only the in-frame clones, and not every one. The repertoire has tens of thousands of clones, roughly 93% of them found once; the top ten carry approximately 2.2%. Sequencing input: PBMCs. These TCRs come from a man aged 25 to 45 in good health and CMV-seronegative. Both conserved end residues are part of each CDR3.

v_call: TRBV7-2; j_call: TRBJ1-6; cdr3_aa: CASSLQGYPWNSPLHF
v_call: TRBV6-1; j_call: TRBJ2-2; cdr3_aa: CASSELRGLNTGELFF
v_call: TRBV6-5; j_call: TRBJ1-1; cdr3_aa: CASTLTQQGVTEAFF
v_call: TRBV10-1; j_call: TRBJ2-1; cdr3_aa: CASSAGGGLHYNEQFF
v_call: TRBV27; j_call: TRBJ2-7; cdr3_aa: CASSFAGSYFEQYF
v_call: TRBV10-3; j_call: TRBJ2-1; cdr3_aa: CAISELPGHRNNEQFF
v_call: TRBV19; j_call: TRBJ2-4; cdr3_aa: CASSIGSAKNIQYF
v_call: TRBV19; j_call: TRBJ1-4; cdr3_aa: CASSIEAGEKLFF
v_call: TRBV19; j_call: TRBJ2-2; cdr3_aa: CASSIDLGGLAGNTGELFF
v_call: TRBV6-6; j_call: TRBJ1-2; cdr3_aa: CASNFGTWTGGYGYTF
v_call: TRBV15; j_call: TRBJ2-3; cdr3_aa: CATSRGGETDTQYF
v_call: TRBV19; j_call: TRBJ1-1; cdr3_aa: CASSRRDRDTEAFF
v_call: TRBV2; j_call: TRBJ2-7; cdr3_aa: CASSAGGGYEQYF
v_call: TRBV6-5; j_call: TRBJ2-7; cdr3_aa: CASTEPAGYEQYF
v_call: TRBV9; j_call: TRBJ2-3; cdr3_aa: CASSGGVGSGSSTDTQYF
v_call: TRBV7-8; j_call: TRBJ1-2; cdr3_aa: CASSSDRGYGYTF
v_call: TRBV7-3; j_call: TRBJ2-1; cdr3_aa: CASSSGQGSYNEQFF
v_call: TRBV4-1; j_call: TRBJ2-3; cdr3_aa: CASSQEALASSTDTQYF
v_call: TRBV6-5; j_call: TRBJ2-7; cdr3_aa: CASSFSADSYEQYF
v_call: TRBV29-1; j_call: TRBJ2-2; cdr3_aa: CSVDSANTGELFF
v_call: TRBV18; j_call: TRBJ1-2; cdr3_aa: CASSDSYKGGEGYTF
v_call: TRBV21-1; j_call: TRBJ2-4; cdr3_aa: CASSKSGQGADYLAKNIQYF
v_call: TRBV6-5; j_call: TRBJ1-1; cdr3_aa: CASSRSGEAFF
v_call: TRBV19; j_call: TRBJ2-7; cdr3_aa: CASSMGRYRGRVYEQYF
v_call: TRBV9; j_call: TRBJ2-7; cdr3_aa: CASSVGGDRGSNEQYF
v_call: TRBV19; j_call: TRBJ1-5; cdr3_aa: CASSTIGGNSPQHF
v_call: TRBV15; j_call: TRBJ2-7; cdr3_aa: CATSREQGLVFEQYF
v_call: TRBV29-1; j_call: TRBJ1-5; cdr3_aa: CSAKPGPGNQPQHF
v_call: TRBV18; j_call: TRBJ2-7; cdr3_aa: CASSPTQGASEQYF
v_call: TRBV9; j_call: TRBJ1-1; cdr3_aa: CASSADRGTEAFF
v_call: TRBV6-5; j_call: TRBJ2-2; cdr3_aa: CASSSIAENTGELFF
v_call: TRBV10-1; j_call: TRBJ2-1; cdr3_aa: CASSSGIAGDHNEQFF
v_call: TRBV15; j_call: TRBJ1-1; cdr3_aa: CATRGQVEAFF
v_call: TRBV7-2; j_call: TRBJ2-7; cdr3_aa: CASSLGGTHYEQYF
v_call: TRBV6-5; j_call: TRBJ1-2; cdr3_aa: CATRREVGGGYTF
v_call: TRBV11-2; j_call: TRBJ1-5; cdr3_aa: CASSLLVRHSNQPQHF
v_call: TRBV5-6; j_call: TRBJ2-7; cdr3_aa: CASSLVGPSYEQYF
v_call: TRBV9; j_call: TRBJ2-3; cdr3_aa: CASSPWTGAGDTQYF
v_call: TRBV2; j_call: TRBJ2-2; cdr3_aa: CASSKGLAGDTRPGELFF
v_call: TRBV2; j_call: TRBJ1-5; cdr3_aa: CASSLHEPGWNQPQHF
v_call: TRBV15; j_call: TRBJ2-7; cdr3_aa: CATSRDRSLGQHYEQYF
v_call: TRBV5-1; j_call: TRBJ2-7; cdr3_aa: CASSLSRAGAGYEQYF
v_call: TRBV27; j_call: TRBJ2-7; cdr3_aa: CASSLSGRGAGYEQYF
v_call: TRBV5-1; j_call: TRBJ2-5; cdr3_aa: CASRLHYARNTSGSYQETQYF
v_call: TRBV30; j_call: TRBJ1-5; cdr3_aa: CAWSVTRTQPQHF
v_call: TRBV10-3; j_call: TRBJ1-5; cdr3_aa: CAISLEGRSNQPQHF
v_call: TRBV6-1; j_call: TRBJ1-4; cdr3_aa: CASSEAARALGKLFF
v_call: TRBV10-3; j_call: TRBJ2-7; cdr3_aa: CAISELGLTLKQYF
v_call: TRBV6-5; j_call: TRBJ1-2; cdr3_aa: CASSPGGYGYTF
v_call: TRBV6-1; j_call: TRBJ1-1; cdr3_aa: CASSAPGHRTEAFF